The entry below gives a single T cell receptor (beta chain) sequence along with its context. The entry originates in a study of PD-1 and CTLA-4 blockade in melanoma. TCRdb keeps only in-frame clones here, not all; method: immunoSEQ multiplex PCR. The table shows fewer than 35,000 clones, with about 88% occurring only once. Germline V gene data show CDR1 as MNHEY and CDR2 as SMNVEV (reference sequence). The CDR3 totals 14 residues. V shed 5 bases and J shed 0 bases, with 8 bases lying between them. This chain connects TRBV27 to TRBJ1-5; no clear D gene. This sequence was found in a human donor with melanoma. Sequencing was performed on CD8+ T cells from peripheral blood, taken from a patient given anti-PD-1 treatment. The chain's CDR3 is CASSPRYSNQPQHF. The DNA of the CDR3 is TGTGCCAGCAGTCCCCGATATAGCAATCAGCCCCAGCATTTT.